This T cell receptor (beta chain) is from a study of cytomegalovirus exposure and HLA in healthy donors. Whole-study context: HLA-typed donors were the source of approximately 88 million unique TCRs, which an early data release held.

The PCR was carried out with 60 Vbeta primers and 13 Jbeta primers. Sequenced by immunoSEQ multiplex PCR; TCRdb stores in-frame clones only, minus some. The top ten clones hold 5.5% to 7.5% of a sample with over 150,000 clones, roughly 80% of them seen once. As concerns this clone: The target antigen is unknown.

Overall study results and limits: More clonal expansion characterized HLA-associated TCR beta chains than equally common others in a later analysis. Later analysis identified a missense DCLRE1C variant that was linked to TCR beta V- and J-gene trimming. Most subjects' HLA-A and HLA-B alleles were reportedly predicted from TCR beta sequences.

The sample comprised PBMCs. The sequence came from a woman aged 50 to 60 in good health and CMV-seropositive.

CDR3 DNA: TGCAGCGCCAAACAGGGGAGCTCCTACAATGAGCAGTTCTTC. Its protein product is CSAKQGSSYNEQFF. The gene calls are TRBV29-1 and TRBJ2-1; 7 bases fit TRBD1. The V gene's germline CDR1 is SQVTM and CDR2 ANQGSEA. V lost 7 bases to trimming and J lost 0 bases; unmatched junction nucleotides: 6. This CDR3 is built from 14 residues.